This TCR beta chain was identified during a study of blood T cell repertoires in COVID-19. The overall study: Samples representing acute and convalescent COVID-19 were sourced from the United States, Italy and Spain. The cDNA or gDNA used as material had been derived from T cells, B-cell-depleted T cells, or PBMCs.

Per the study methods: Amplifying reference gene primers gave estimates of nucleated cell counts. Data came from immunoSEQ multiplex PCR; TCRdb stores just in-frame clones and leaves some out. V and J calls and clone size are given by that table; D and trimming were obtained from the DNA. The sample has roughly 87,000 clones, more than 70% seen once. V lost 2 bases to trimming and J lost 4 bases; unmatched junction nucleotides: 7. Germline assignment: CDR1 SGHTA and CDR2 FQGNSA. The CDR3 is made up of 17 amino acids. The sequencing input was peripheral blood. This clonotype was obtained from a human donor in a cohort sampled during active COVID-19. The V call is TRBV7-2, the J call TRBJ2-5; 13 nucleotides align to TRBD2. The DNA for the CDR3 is TGTGCCAGCAGCTTACAACTAGCGGGGGGGCGGGTAGAGACCCAGTACTTC. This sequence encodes CASSLQLAGGRVETQYF.